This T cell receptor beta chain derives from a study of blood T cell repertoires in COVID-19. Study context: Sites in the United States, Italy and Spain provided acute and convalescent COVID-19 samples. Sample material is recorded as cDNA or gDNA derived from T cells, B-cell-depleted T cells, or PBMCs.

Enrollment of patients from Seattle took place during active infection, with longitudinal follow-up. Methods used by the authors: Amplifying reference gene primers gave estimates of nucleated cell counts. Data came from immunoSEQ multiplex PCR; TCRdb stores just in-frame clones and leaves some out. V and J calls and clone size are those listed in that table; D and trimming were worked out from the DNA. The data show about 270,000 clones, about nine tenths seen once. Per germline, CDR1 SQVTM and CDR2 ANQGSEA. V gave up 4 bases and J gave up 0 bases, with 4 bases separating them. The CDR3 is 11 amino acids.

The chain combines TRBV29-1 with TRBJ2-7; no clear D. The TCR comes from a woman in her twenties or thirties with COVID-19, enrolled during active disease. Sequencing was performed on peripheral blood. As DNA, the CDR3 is TGCAGCGTTGGGAGCTCCTACGAGCAGTACTTC. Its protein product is CSVGSSYEQYF.